The T cell receptor (beta chain) described here comes from a study of response to subunit inactivated influenza vaccine. Points on this clonotype: Its specificity is not known.

Study conclusions and caveats: Each seasonal influenza vaccination, the authors suggested, recruits few new T cells.

The CDR3 covers 17 residues. Germline V gives CDR1 MNHEY, CDR2 SVGEGT. Losses at the gene ends were 2 bases for V and 4 bases for J; bases not matched to a gene: 10. One entry per CDR3 protein, called by TCRdb with MiXCR from the RT-PCR reads. The sample records a few hundred thousand distinct CDR3 sequences, more than 7% being singletons. This TCR derives from a man aged 50 to 75 who received an inactivated influenza vaccine. The sample consisted of PBMCs from blood, taken around 25 months after vaccination. The rearrangement links TRBV6-2 or TRBV6-3 to TRBJ2-1; 8 nucleotides agree with TRBD2. The CDR3: CASSYQPGLGIYNEQFF. The CDR3 nucleotides are TGTGCCAGCAGTTACCAACCGGGACTAGGAATTTACAATGAGCAGTTCTTC.